The rows below give T cell receptor beta chains drawn from one sample of a study of cytomegalovirus exposure and HLA in healthy donors. Repertoires were generated with immunoSEQ multiplex PCR, while TCRdb's copy carries only in-frame clones and drops some. The listing records some 150,000 clones. Material: PBMCs. These receptors originate from a young woman in good health and CMV-seropositive. Each CDR3 is given with its conserved first and last residue. A D gene is named only where the DNA matches it firmly.

V gene	J gene	D gene	CDR3 DNA	CDR3 protein
TRBV19	TRBJ2-5	TRBD2	TGTGCCAGTAGTATCGGGCTAGCGGGTTCTTGGACCCAGTACTTC	CASSIGLAGSWTQYF
TRBV7-9	TRBJ2-2	.	TGTGCCAGCAGCTTTAGCACCGGGGAGCTGTTTTTT	CASSFSTGELFF
TRBV2	TRBJ2-1	.	TGTGCCAGCAGTTCCCTGGGGGGATCCTACAATGAGCAGTTCTTC	CASSSLGGSYNEQFF
TRBV5-4	TRBJ1-2	TRBD1	TGTGCCAGCAGCTCCGGAGGATGGGGACAGGGGCGACCCCATATCTATGGCTACACCTTC	CASSSGGWGQGRPHIYGYTF
TRBV7-9	TRBJ2-1	TRBD2	TGTGCCAGCAGCCCCCTTGCGGGGGAATACAATGAGCAGTTCTTC	CASSPLAGEYNEQFF
TRBV4-2	TRBJ2-1	.	TGTGCCAGCAGCCCCGACGAGACGGGAGCAAATGAGCAGTTCTTC	CASSPDETGANEQFF
TRBV18	TRBJ2-5	TRBD1	TGTGCCAGCTCACTGGGGCGGACAGGACCTCAAGAGACCCAGTACTTC	CASSLGRTGPQETQYF
TRBV6-5	TRBJ1-2	.	TGTGCCAGCAGTTACTCGGTATCGGTCCCCTATGGCTACACCTTC	CASSYSVSVPYGYTF
TRBV5-1	TRBJ1-5	TRBD1	TGCGCCAGCAGCTTAACAGGGGCTTACAATCAGCCCCAGCATTTT	CASSLTGAYNQPQHF
TRBV4-3	TRBJ2-5	.	TGCGCCAGCAGCCAAGATAGGGGCGAGACCCAGTACTTC	CASSQDRGETQYF
TRBV7-9	TRBJ1-2	.	TGTGCCAGCAGCCGTGACACATATGGCTACACCTTC	CASSRDTYGYTF
TRBV18	TRBJ1-1	.	TGTGCCAGCTCACCCTCAGGGAACACTGAAGCTTTCTTT	CASSPSGNTEAFF
TRBV7-2	TRBJ1-1	.	TGTGCCAGCAGCTCCGCGGCCTTGATGAACACTGAAGCTTTCTTT	CASSSAALMNTEAFF
TRBV6-4	TRBJ2-1	.	TGTGCCAGCAGTGACAACACGTACGGGGGTGAGCAGTTCTTC	CASSDNTYGGEQFF
TRBV12-5	TRBJ2-7	.	TGTGCTAGTGGTCGGGGGACTCCCTCCGAGCAGTACTTC	CASGRGTPSEQYF
TRBV6-4	TRBJ2-1	.	TGTGCCAGCAGTGAACTAGCTCGGAGCGATGAGCAGTTCTTC	CASSELARSDEQFF
TRBV15	TRBJ2-7	TRBD2	TGTGCCACCAGCCGAATTCCGGGACTAGCGGTTAGGAGCTCCTACGAGCAGTACTTC	CATSRIPGLAVRSSYEQYF
TRBV5-1	TRBJ2-2	TRBD1	TGCGCCAGCAGCTGGAAGGACAGGGTGGTCGGGGAGCTGTTTTTT	CASSWKDRVVGELFF
TRBV10-3	TRBJ1-3	TRBD1	TGTGCCATCAGTCCGGGACAGGGATCCCCGGGGGACACCATATATTTT	CAISPGQGSPGDTIYF
TRBV29-1	TRBJ1-2	.	TGCAGCGTTGACCGGGACTATGGCTACACCTTC	CSVDRDYGYTF
TRBV11-1	TRBJ2-7	TRBD2	TGTGCCAGCAGCCCCAAGACTAGCGGGGGGTCTCGCCCCCCCTACGAGCAGTACTTC	CASSPKTSGGSRPPYEQYF
TRBV7-9	TRBJ2-5	TRBD1	TGTGCCAGCAGCTTAACCCAGGACAGGGCGCGAGAGACCCAGTACTTC	CASSLTQDRARETQYF
TRBV7-8	TRBJ2-1	.	TGTGCCAGCAGACCGAGGTGGCGGAGCTCCTACAATGAGCAGTTCTTC	CASRPRWRSSYNEQFF
TRBV2	TRBJ1-1	.	TGTGCCAGCAGCCCGACCGACAGTCTGAACACTGAAGCTTTCTTT	CASSPTDSLNTEAFF